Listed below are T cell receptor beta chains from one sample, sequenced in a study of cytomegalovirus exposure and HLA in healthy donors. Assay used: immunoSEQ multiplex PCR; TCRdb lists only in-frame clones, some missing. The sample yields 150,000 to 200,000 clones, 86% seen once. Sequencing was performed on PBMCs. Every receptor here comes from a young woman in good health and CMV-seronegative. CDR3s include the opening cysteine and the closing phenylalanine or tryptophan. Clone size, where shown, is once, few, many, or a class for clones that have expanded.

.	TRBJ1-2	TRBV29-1	CSVDDPSYGYTF
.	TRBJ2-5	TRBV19	CASSIGGGHQETQYF
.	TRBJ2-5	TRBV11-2	CASSLGNQGRETQYF
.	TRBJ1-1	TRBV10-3	CAARTGWDVMNTEAFF
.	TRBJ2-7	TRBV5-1	CASELDRGVEQYF
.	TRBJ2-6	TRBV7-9	CASPARGTRSGANVLTF
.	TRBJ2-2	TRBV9	CASRDRANTGELFF
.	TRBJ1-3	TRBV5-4	CASSPGYGNTIYF
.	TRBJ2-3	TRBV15	CATSRGPSGREDTQYF
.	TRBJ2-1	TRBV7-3	CASSRGGSYNEQFF
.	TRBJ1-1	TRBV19	CASSFLDRGTEAFF
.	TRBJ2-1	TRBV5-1	CASSLKGQLYNEQFF
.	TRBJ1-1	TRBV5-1	CASSPPPTDLNTEAFF
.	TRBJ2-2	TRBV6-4	CASSLGGLGTGELFF
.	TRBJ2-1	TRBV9	CASSASGGAGGAYNEQFF
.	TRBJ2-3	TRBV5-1	CASSLGQAADTQYF
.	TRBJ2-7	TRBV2	CASRGQISSYEQYF
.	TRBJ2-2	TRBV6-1	CASKTGVTNTGELFF
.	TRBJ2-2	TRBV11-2	CASSLGSLPTGELFF
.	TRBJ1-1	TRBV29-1	CSVESYMNTEAFF
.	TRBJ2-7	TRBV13	CASSFAESGWYEQYF
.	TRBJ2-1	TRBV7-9	CASSRSGGLGDEQFF
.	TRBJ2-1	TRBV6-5	CASSVYNEQFF
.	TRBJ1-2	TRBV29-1	CSVEDLMDSHGYTF
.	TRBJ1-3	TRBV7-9	CASSLWDRVSGNTIYF
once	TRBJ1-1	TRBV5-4	CASSPGQETEAFF
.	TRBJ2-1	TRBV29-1	CSVSQGGNEQFF
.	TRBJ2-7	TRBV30	CAWSAAYSSGRTYEQYF
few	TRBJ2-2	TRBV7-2	CASSLGQRSTGELFF
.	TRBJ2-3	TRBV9	CASSDSAGGDTQYF
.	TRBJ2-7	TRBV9	CASSVGGGLSPNEQYF
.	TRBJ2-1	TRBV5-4	CASSREGYNEQFF
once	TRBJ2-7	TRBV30	CAWRMTGTGLYEQYF
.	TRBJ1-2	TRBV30	CAWSPQKGQGAGYGYTF
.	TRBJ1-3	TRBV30	CAWSPYSGNTIYF
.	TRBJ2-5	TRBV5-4	CASSLPSQETQYF
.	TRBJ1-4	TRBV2	CASAPRRTTNEKLFF
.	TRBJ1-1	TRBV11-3	CASSSGQNTEAFF
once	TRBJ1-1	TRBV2	CASRGTGENTEAFF
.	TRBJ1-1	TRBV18	CASSPPGVPEAFF